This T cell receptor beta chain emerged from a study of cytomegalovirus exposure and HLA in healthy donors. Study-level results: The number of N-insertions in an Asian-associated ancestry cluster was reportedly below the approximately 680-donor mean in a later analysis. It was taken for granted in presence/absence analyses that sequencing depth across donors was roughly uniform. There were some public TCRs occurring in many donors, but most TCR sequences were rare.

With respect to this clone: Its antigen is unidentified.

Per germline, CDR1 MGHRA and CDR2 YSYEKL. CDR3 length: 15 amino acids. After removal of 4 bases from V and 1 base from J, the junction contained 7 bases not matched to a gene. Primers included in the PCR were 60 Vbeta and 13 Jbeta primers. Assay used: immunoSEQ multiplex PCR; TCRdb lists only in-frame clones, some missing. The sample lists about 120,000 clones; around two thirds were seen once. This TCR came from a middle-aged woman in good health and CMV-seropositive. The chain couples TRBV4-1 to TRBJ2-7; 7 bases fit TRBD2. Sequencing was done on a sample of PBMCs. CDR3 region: CASSPTSADSYEQYF. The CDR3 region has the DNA TGCGCCAGCAGCCCAACTAGCGCAGATTCCTACGAGCAGTACTTC.